The rows below give T cell receptor beta chains drawn from one sample of a study of cytomegalovirus exposure and HLA in healthy donors. The method was immunoSEQ multiplex PCR; TCRdb's version includes in-frame clones alone and lacks a portion of them. The top ten clones hold 4% of a sample with 80,000 to 130,000 clones, more than 65% of them seen once. Sequenced: PBMCs. Source of these receptors: a woman between 45 and 65 years old in good health and CMV-seropositive. Both conserved end residues are part of each CDR3. A D gene is named only where the DNA matches it firmly. Rows give clone size only sometimes, using once, few, many, or a class for an expanded clone.

V	J	size	D	DNA	CDR3
TRBV6-5	TRBJ1-3	-	-	TGTGCCAGCATGCGGGGATCGATACCTGGAAACACCATATATTTT	CASMRGSIPGNTIYF
TRBV19	TRBJ1-2	-	-	TGTGCCAGTAGTACACAGGGTCAAGCTAACTATGGCTACACCTTC	CASSTQGQANYGYTF
TRBV10-3	TRBJ1-2	-	TRBD1	TGTGCCATCAGTGGGGAACAGGGGAATGGCTACACCTTC	CAISGEQGNGYTF
TRBV7-8	TRBJ1-1	few	-	TGTGCCAGCAGCTTATACAGCTCTGAAGCTTTCTTT	CASSLYSSEAFF
TRBV30	TRBJ2-5	-	-	TGTGCCTGGGACTTAGGGTCGGGACTTGAGTACTTC	CAWDLGSGLEYF
TRBV10-3	TRBJ2-7	-	TRBD1	TGTGCCACCCGGACAGGGGGCCAGGGTTACGAGCAGTACTTC	CATRTGGQGYEQYF
TRBV5-1	TRBJ1-1	-	-	TGCGCCAGCAGCTTGTGGTCCAACCGCGGCACTGAAGCTTTCTTT	CASSLWSNRGTEAFF
TRBV4-2	TRBJ2-1	-	TRBD2	TGTGCCAGCAGCCAAGGGAACAGCGGGAGGTTGAGCTCCTACAATGAGCAGTTCTTC	CASSQGNSGRLSSYNEQFF
TRBV10-3	TRBJ1-3	-	-	TGTGCCATCAGTGCCGGGGGGAACTCTGGAAACACCATATATTTT	CAISAGGNSGNTIYF
TRBV9	TRBJ2-5	-	-	TGTGCCAGCAGCGTAGCCCAGGCAGAGACCCAGTACTTC	CASSVAQAETQYF
TRBV7-2	TRBJ2-7	-	-	TGTGCCAGCAGCTTAGCGAAAACAGGGTTATCCTACGAGCAGTACTTC	CASSLAKTGLSYEQYF
TRBV7-6	TRBJ2-2	many	TRBD2	TGTGCCAGCAGCCCGCCCGGAGCGGGAGTGCACACCGGGGAGCTGTTTTTT	CASSPPGAGVHTGELFF
TRBV19	TRBJ1-2	-	TRBD1	TGTGCCACCAACCAAAAGGGACAGAACTATGGCTACACCTTC	CATNQKGQNYGYTF
TRBV5-6	TRBJ1-5	-	-	TGTGCCAGCAGCCCGGCGGGGGGCCAAAGCAATCAGCCCCAGCATTTT	CASSPAGGQSNQPQHF
TRBV6-5	TRBJ2-7	-	-	TGTGCCAGCAGCGGAACAGGGTACAACTACGAGCAGTACTTC	CASSGTGYNYEQYF
TRBV19	TRBJ2-1	-	TRBD2	TGTGCCAGTAGTATAGCCCGAGGGAGCGGGGGGTCCTACAATGAGCAGTTCTTC	CASSIARGSGGSYNEQFF
TRBV4-2	TRBJ2-1	-	TRBD2	TGTGCCAGCAGCCAGGGCCGGGGGGTTCCCAATGAGCAGTTCTTC	CASSQGRGVPNEQFF
TRBV28	TRBJ1-3	-	-	TGTGCCAGCAGAGCCCCTGGAGTTACTGGAAACACCATATATTTT	CASRAPGVTGNTIYF
TRBV15	TRBJ2-1	-	-	TGTGCCACCAGCAGAGATTTAGTGGGGGGGCGGAATGAGCAGTTCTTC	CATSRDLVGGRNEQFF
TRBV5-1	TRBJ1-2	-	-	TGCGCCAGCAGCTTGGCCGGGAACTATGGCTACACCTTC	CASSLAGNYGYTF
TRBV4-2	TRBJ2-1	few	-	TGTGCCAGCAGCCAAGATCGCGGGAACAATGAGCAGTTCTTC	CASSQDRGNNEQFF
TRBV2	TRBJ2-7	-	-	TGTGCCAGCAGTGAAGGACAGCCGGGACTCGCCTACGAGCAGTACTTC	CASSEGQPGLAYEQYF
TRBV4-1	TRBJ2-1	-	-	TGCGCCAGCAGCCTTAGAAGCTCTGGCGGCCACGAGCAGTTCTTC	CASSLRSSGGHEQFF
TRBV6-5	TRBJ1-2	-	-	TGTGCCAGCAGTAACAGGGTTAGGGATGGCTACACCTTC	CASSNRVRDGYTF
TRBV5-8	TRBJ2-1	-	TRBD1	TGTGCCAGCAGCTCGGACAGGACCGGAGAGCAGTTCTTC	CASSSDRTGEQFF
TRBV7-9	TRBJ2-2	-	-	TGTGCCAGCAGCTTACAACAGGGACGGACCGGGGAGCTGTTTTTT	CASSLQQGRTGELFF
TRBV5-1	TRBJ2-7	once	TRBD1	TGCGCCAGCAGCTTTATGACAGGGTTTTACGAGCAGTACTTC	CASSFMTGFYEQYF
TRBV27	TRBJ2-5	-	TRBD2	TGTGCCAGCAGTTTATCCCCGGGGGGACAAGAGACCCAGTACTTC	CASSLSPGGQETQYF
TRBV30	TRBJ2-7	-	TRBD1	TGTGCCTGGGACAGGGGCGAGTACGAGCAGTACTTC	CAWDRGEYEQYF
TRBV25-1	TRBJ2-1	-	-	TGTGCCAGCCGGTGGACAGCCGCCTCCTACAATGAGCAGTTCTTC	CASRWTAASYNEQFF
TRBV9	TRBJ2-7	-	-	TGTGCCAGCAGCTTTGGAGGGGAGATCACCTACGAGCAGTACTTC	CASSFGGEITYEQYF
TRBV7-9	TRBJ2-7	-	-	TGTTCCAGCAGTCCCCAGGTGTCAGGGCGCAACGAGCAGTACTTC	CSSSPQVSGRNEQYF
TRBV4-2	TRBJ1-5	-	-	TGTGCCAGCAGCCAAGCTGTTAACAGGGTGGGGAATCAGCCCCAGCATTTT	CASSQAVNRVGNQPQHF
TRBV15	TRBJ1-1	few	-	TGTGCCACCAGCAGAGTGGGGGCAGCTGGAGAAGCTTTCTTT	CATSRVGAAGEAFF
TRBV5-1	TRBJ2-1	-	TRBD2	TGCGCCAGCAGCTTCGGACTAGCGGGGGGGCCGGGGTACAATGAGCAGTTCTTC	CASSFGLAGGPGYNEQFF
TRBV5-6	TRBJ2-7	-	TRBD1	TGTGCCAGCAGCTTTGGGACAGGGGCTTGGGAGCAGTACTTC	CASSFGTGAWEQYF